This T cell receptor beta chain was recovered during a study of graft-versus-host responses after intestinal transplantation. Clones were read by immunoSEQ multiplex PCR, and TCRdb kept only the in-frame ones, dropping some. Among 45,000 to 55,000 clones listed, about 93% were seen once. The CDR3 sequence is 14 residues long. Germline V gene lookup returns CDR1 MNHEY and CDR2 SMNVEV (reference sequence). V lost 3 bases to trimming and J lost 8 bases; unmatched junction nucleotides: 5. Sample: PBMCs, taken roughly 860 days after a first intestinal transplant, on the day of a second. The chain combines TRBV27 with TRBJ1-4; 8 bases match TRBD1. The origin of this receptor is a human patient who received an intestinal transplant, so some T cells may come from the graft donor. The DNA for the CDR3 is TGTGCCAGCAGTTTTACAGGGGGATGGGAAAAACTGTTTTTT. Translated: CASSFTGGWEKLFF.